This T cell receptor beta chain derives from a study of blood T cell repertoires in COVID-19. This clone was counted between two and nine times. TCRdb's copy holds only in-frame clones and misses some; the assay was immunoSEQ multiplex PCR. In the table there are 230,000 or so clones, approximately 80% of which are singletons. This CDR3 has 14 residues. V lost 5 bases, J lost 4 bases, and 13 bases lay in between. CDR1 is SGDLS and CDR2 is YYNGEE in the germline V gene. The chain links TRBV9 to TRBJ1-3; no definite D call. The sample consisted of peripheral blood. The sequence derives from a man between 35 and 55 years old who had recovered from COVID-19. The CDR3 here is CASSSRRAGNTIYF. As DNA, the CDR3 is TGTGCCAGCAGTTCACGGAGGGCCGGAAACACCATATATTTT.